The rows below give T cell receptor beta chains drawn from one sample of a study of blood T cell repertoires in COVID-19. Generated by immunoSEQ multiplex PCR, the TCRdb table keeps only in-frame clones and is missing some. The repertoire includes approximately 170,000 clones, approximately 86% of them detected once, and 6.9% sits in the top ten. The specimen was peripheral blood. The receptors originated from an older man with COVID-19, enrolled during active disease. The CDR3 runs from the conserved cysteine through the conserved F or W. A D gene is named only where the DNA matches it firmly. A clone size is listed for some rows: how often the clone was seen (once, few, many), or a class if it is expanded.

v_gene,d_gene,abundance,j_gene,CDR3aa,CDR3nt
TRBV7-3,TRBD1,-,TRBJ1-2,CASSLKLGQGYGYTF,TGTGCCAGCAGCTTAAAACTAGGACAGGGCTATGGCTACACCTTC
TRBV7-8,-,-,TRBJ2-7,CASSLDRTPRRQYF,TGTGCCAGCAGCTTAGATAGAACTCCCCGGAGGCAGTACTTC
TRBV24-1,TRBD2,-,TRBJ2-3,CATSDSARGAIHTDTQYF,TGTGCCACCAGTGATTCTGCGCGGGGGGCAATACACACAGATACGCAGTATTTT
TRBV19,TRBD2,-,TRBJ2-5,CASSIGSGGMQETQYF,TGTGCCAGTAGTATAGGCAGCGGGGGTATGCAAGAGACCCAGTACTTC
TRBV24-1,TRBD1,-,TRBJ1-2,CATSDPTGQDYGYTF,TGTGCCACCAGTGACCCGACAGGGCAAGACTATGGCTACACCTTC
TRBV7-9,TRBD2,once,TRBJ2-1,CASSLAQSGGQFF,TGTGCCAGCAGCTTAGCGCAAAGCGGGGGGCAGTTCTTC
TRBV7-3,TRBD1,-,TRBJ1-1,CASSRQGWGNTEAFF,TGTGCCAGCAGCAGACAGGGCTGGGGGAACACTGAAGCTTTCTTT
TRBV10-1,-,-,TRBJ2-1,CASSESAGQMYNEQFF,TGCGCCAGCAGTGAGTCGGCGGGACAGATGTACAATGAGCAGTTCTTC
TRBV5-8,-,-,TRBJ1-6,CASSLIGSSYNSPLHF,TGTGCCAGCAGCTTGATCGGGAGCTCCTATAATTCACCCCTCCACTTT
TRBV7-6,TRBD1,-,TRBJ1-6,CASSSTTGGNSPLHF,TGTGCCAGCAGCTCCACGACAGGGGGGAATTCACCCCTCCACTTT
TRBV13,TRBD1,-,TRBJ2-5,CASSLLKGGQGAETQYF,TGTGCCAGCAGCTTACTCAAAGGGGGACAGGGTGCGGAGACCCAGTACTTC
TRBV7-8,-,once,TRBJ1-1,CASSPWAYTEAFF,TGTGCCAGCAGCCCGTGGGCCTACACTGAAGCTTTCTTT
TRBV4-1,-,once,TRBJ2-5,CASSQDPASATQETQYF,TGCGCCAGCAGCCAAGATCCGGCTAGCGCTACACAAGAGACCCAGTACTTC
TRBV6-5,-,-,TRBJ2-3,CASADRPGIVQYF,TGTGCCAGCGCGGACCGTCCGGGAATCGTGCAGTATTTT
TRBV2,TRBD1,-,TRBJ2-2,CASNPTGTNTGELFF,TGTGCCAGCAATCCGACAGGGACGAACACCGGGGAGCTGTTTTTT
TRBV5-1,-,-,TRBJ2-5,CASSLDREGETQYF,TGCGCCAGCAGCTTGGACAGGGAGGGTGAGACCCAGTACTTC
TRBV6-2/TRBV6-3,TRBD1,-,TRBJ1-2,CASSYSGQGLGGYTF,TGTGCCAGCAGTTACTCCGGACAGGGTCTCGGTGGCTACACCTTC
TRBV6-5,-,few,TRBJ2-3,CASSYGGPPDTQYF,TGTGCCAGCAGCTACGGGGGCCCCCCGGATACGCAGTATTTT
TRBV3-1/TRBV3-2,-,-,TRBJ1-1,CASSPGGRTEAFF,TGTGCCAGCAGCCCAGGTGGCAGGACTGAAGCTTTCTTT
TRBV6-1,TRBD1,once,TRBJ2-1,CASSASPRGPGHEQFF,TGTGCCAGCAGTGCCAGCCCCAGGGGGCCAGGCCATGAGCAGTTCTTC
TRBV7-9,-,-,TRBJ2-1,CASSPQLEQFF,TGTGCCAGCAGCCCCCAGTTAGAGCAGTTCTTC
TRBV6-5,-,-,TRBJ2-3,CASSQGSTDTQYF,TGTGCCAGCAGCCAGGGCAGCACAGATACGCAGTATTTT
TRBV19,TRBD1,-,TRBJ2-7,CASSVNRGAYEQYF,TGTGCCAGTAGTGTTAACAGGGGGGCCTACGAGCAGTACTTC
TRBV9,-,once,TRBJ1-4,CASSVESDRTGEKLFF,TGTGCCAGCAGCGTAGAATCCGACCGGACTGGGGAAAAACTGTTTTTT
TRBV2,TRBD2,once,TRBJ2-1,CASSEGVAGNNEQFF,TGTGCCAGCAGTGAAGGGGTAGCGGGGAACAATGAGCAGTTCTTC
TRBV19,TRBD1,-,TRBJ2-3,CASTDRASTDTQYF,TGTGCCAGTACCGACAGGGCTAGCACAGATACGCAGTATTTT
TRBV2,-,-,TRBJ2-3,CASSEGPGYTDTQYF,TGTGCCAGCAGTGAGGGGCCAGGGTATACAGATACGCAGTATTTT
TRBV6-5,TRBD1,-,TRBJ1-4,CASRQGAEGEKLFF,TGTGCCAGCAGGCAGGGGGCTGAAGGTGAAAAACTGTTTTTT
TRBV5-1,-,-,TRBJ2-1,CASSLGQYNEQFF,TGCGCCAGCAGCTTGGGACAGTACAATGAGCAGTTCTTC
TRBV19,TRBD1,-,TRBJ2-7,CASSPGQGSSYEQYF,TGTGCCAGTAGCCCTGGACAGGGGTCATCCTACGAGCAGTACTTC
TRBV19,TRBD2,-,TRBJ2-2,CASSIVSGGTGELFF,TGTGCCAGTAGTATAGTCTCGGGGGGCACCGGGGAGCTGTTTTTT
TRBV5-1,TRBD1,-,TRBJ1-2,CASSREGADYGYTF,TGCGCCAGCAGCCGTGAGGGGGCCGACTATGGCTACACCTTC
TRBV7-3,TRBD2,-,TRBJ2-2,CASSRASGGNRAGELFF,TGTGCCAGCAGCCGGGCTAGCGGGGGTAATAGGGCCGGGGAGCTGTTTTTT
TRBV5-4,TRBD1,few,TRBJ2-2,CASSRGQGRNTGELFF,TGTGCCAGCAGCCGAGGACAGGGGCGGAACACCGGGGAGCTGTTTTTT
TRBV18,-,-,TRBJ1-4,CASSPFDATGGEKLFF,TGTGCCAGCTCACCCTTCGATGCGACAGGAGGTGAAAAACTGTTTTTT
TRBV7-3,-,few,TRBJ1-1,CASSQWGRETEAFF,TGTGCCAGCAGCCAATGGGGCAGGGAAACTGAAGCTTTCTTT
TRBV3-1/TRBV3-2,-,-,TRBJ2-7,CASSPGPGGQYEQYF,TGTGCCAGCAGCCCAGGTCCGGGGGGCCAATACGAGCAGTACTTC
TRBV9,TRBD1,-,TRBJ1-1,CASSAQGKRTEAFF,TGTGCCAGCAGCGCACAGGGGAAGCGCACTGAAGCTTTCTTT
TRBV5-6,-,-,TRBJ2-1,CASTLQGRGLIIGNEQFF,TGTGCCAGCACGCTCCAGGGGCGTGGGCTAATTATTGGGAATGAGCAGTTCTTC
TRBV9,-,-,TRBJ1-2,CASSVLQGAGYGYTF,TGTGCCAGCAGCGTCTTGCAGGGAGCGGGCTATGGCTACACCTTC
TRBV3-1/TRBV3-2,-,-,TRBJ1-6,CASRPTSGSPLHF,TGTGCCAGCAGACCAACATCAGGGTCACCCCTCCACTTT
TRBV4-2,-,once,TRBJ1-4,CASSQDAGGGEKLFF,TGTGCCAGCAGCCAAGATGCGGGGGGGGGTGAAAAACTGTTTTTT
TRBV5-5,TRBD1,-,TRBJ1-5,CASSSRTGPQHF,TGTGCCAGCAGCTCCAGGACAGGGCCCCAGCATTTT